Listed here are 21 T cell receptor beta chains from one sample, sequenced in a study of cytomegalovirus exposure and HLA in healthy donors. The protocol was immunoSEQ multiplex PCR, while the TCRdb copy is restricted to in-frame clones and leaves out a portion. The repertoire holds fewer than 130,000 clones, roughly nine tenths seen once, with 1.5% to 2% in the top ten. What was sequenced was PBMCs. These receptors were obtained from a woman between 18 and 29 years old in good health and CMV-seronegative.

The J gene is TRBJ1-2, the V gene TRBV6-1; TRBD1 is a possible D gene (5 bases). Trimming left V 2 bases short and J 5 bases short, with 9 bases between. The V gene's germline CDR1 is MNHNS and CDR2 SASEGT. CDR3 length equals 13 residues. CDR3 protein: CASSETGKYGYTF. DNA of the CDR3: TGTGCCAGCAGTGAAACAGGAAAATATGGCTACACCTTC.

This clone showed up just a few times. The chain links TRBV5-1 to TRBJ2-7; a weak D match, TRBD2 (6 bases). Per the germline V gene, CDR1 is SGHRS and CDR2 is YFSETQ. The CDR3 is 13 amino acids. The ends were cut back, 4 bases at V and 6 bases at J, with 14 bases in the middle. CDR3 amino acids: CASSTGGVREQYF. The CDR3, as DNA: TGCGCCAGCAGCACCGGAGGGGTTCGCGAGCAGTACTTC.

The chain joins TRBV27 to TRBJ2-1, with TRBD2 matching over 7 bases. V was clipped by 4 bases and J by 4 bases; unmatched bases: 10. This CDR3 is 16 amino acids long. From germline, CDR1 is MNHEY and CDR2 SMNVEV (reference sequence). As DNA, the CDR3 is TGTGCCAGCAGTTCGGGAAGCGGGGTGCGATACAATGAGCAGTTCTTC. Its protein product is CASSSGSGVRYNEQFF.

V is TRBV29-1 and J is TRBJ2-7; 8 bases line up with TRBD1. The CDR3 has 12 amino acids. The germline V gene encodes CDR1 SQVTM and CDR2 ANQGSEA. V lost 7 bases, J lost 2 bases, and 4 bases stayed unmatched. This CDR3 reads CSAMGQAYEQYF. CDR3 bases: TGCAGCGCTATGGGACAGGCCTACGAGCAGTACTTC.

V usage is TRBV7-6 and J usage is TRBJ2-7, with a weak D call TRBD2 (5 bases). In germline, CDR1 is SGHVS, CDR2 FNYEAQ. The length of the CDR3 is 13 residues. Trimming shortened V by 1 base and J by 3 bases, and 7 bases separated the two germline ends. The CDR3 spells CASSLGEGYEQYF. CDR3 bases: TGTGCCAGCAGCTTAGGCGAGGGCTACGAGCAGTACTTC.

The rearrangement uses TRBV5-1 and TRBJ2-7; perhaps TRBD1 as D (5 bases). V shed 3 bases and J shed 0 bases, with 13 bases lying between them. The CDR3 covers 15 residues. The germline V gene encodes CDR1 SGHRS and CDR2 YFSETQ. CDR3: CASSYSGSTSYEQYF. In DNA, the CDR3 is TGCGCCAGCAGCTACTCAGGGTCGACCTCCTACGAGCAGTACTTC.

The chain has TRBV28 and TRBJ1-1, with a possible D match to TRBD1 (6 bases). Trimming left V 3 bases short and J 1 base short, with 15 bases between. Germline V gene sequence: CDR1 MDHEN, CDR2 SYDVKM. The CDR3 contains 16 residues. CDR3 sequence (DNA): TGTGCCAGCAGTTTTCGGGCAGGGGCTGGGAACACTGAAGCTTTCTTT. The encoded protein is CASSFRAGAGNTEAFF.

This clone was recorded only once. The V call is TRBV7-2, the J call TRBJ2-7, with 7 bases matching TRBD2. CDR3 size: 14 residues. Losses at the gene ends were 5 bases for V and 4 bases for J; bases not matched to a gene: 8. Looked up from germline, CDR1 is SGHTA and CDR2 is FQGNSA. CDR3 bases: TGTGCCAGCAGCCACGGAGCGGGAACTTACGAGCAGTACTTC. Its protein product is CASSHGAGTYEQYF.

The rearrangement joins TRBV30 to TRBJ2-7; 7 bases match TRBD1. CDR1 and CDR2 from the germline V gene are GTSNPN and SVGIG (reference sequence). The CDR3 is 13 residues long. V was clipped by 7 bases and J by 3 bases; unmatched bases: 9. The CDR3 DNA reads TGTGCCTCTTCGACAGGGAGCATCTACGAGCAGTACTTC. Protein product: CASSTGSIYEQYF.

The J gene is TRBJ1-2, the V gene TRBV30; no firm D call. The V and J ends lost 1 base and 4 bases respectively, with 25 bases between them. This CDR3 has 18 amino acids. Germline V gene sequence: CDR1 GTSNPN, CDR2 SVGIG (reference sequence). The CDR3 nucleotides are TGTGCCTGGAGTGCGTACGGCCCTAGTGTGTCCGGCGCCTATGGCTACACCTTC. Translating it yields CAWSAYGPSVSGAYGYTF.

The sample holds one count of this clone. The chain joins TRBV14 to TRBJ1-2; 7 positions match TRBD1. The ends lost 4 bases at V and 5 bases at J; junction bases unmatched: 10. CDR3 size: 15 residues. The germline CDR1 and CDR2 sequences are SGHDN and FVKESK. The CDR3 DNA reads as TGTGCCAGCAGCCTAACCGACAGGGCCCATTATGGCTACACCTTC. Its translation: CASSLTDRAHYGYTF.

V usage is TRBV5-1 and J usage is TRBJ2-3; 7 bases fit TRBD2. V was clipped by 3 bases and J by 1 base; unmatched bases: 5. Germline loops: CDR1 SGHRS, CDR2 YFSETQ. The CDR3 is made up of 15 amino acids. CDR3 nucleotide sequence: TGCGCCAGCAGCTCTGGGGAGGGAGGCACAGATACGCAGTATTTT. Its translation is CASSSGEGGTDTQYF. The full variable domain, rest sourced from reference TRBV5-1 and TRBJ2-3, is KAGVTQTPRYLIKTRGQQVTLSCSPISGHRSVSWYQQTPGQGLQFLFEYFSETQRNKGNFPGRFSGRQFSNSRSEMNVSTLELGDSALYLCASSSGEGGTDTQYFGPGTRLTVL.

This chain uses TRBV29-1 with TRBJ2-2, with TRBD1 matching over 11 bases. CDR1 is SQVTM, CDR2 ANQGSEA, per germline. J gave up 4 bases and V 8 bases, and 6 bases lay outside the gene matches. The CDR3 runs 14 residues. In DNA, the CDR3 is TGCAGCACCCTCGGGACAGGGGGCACCGGGGAGCTGTTTTTT. It codes for CSTLGTGGTGELFF.

This chain connects TRBV2 to TRBJ1-3; D uncertain. The CDR3 is 17 residues long. Germline V gene lookup returns CDR1 SNHLY and CDR2 FYNNEI. V lost 6 bases and J 0 bases, leaving 18 bases between the germline ends. Here the CDR3 DNA reads TGTGCCAGCAGCCCCCCCGCGGCGCTAAGCTCTGGAAACACCATATATTTT. Translation gives CASSPPAALSSGNTIYF. Based on the CDR3 plus reference TRBV2 and TRBJ1-3, the full variable domain is EPEVTQTPSHQVTQMGQEVILRCVPISNHLYFYWYRQILGQKVEFLVSFYNNEISEKSEIFDDQFSVERPDGSNFTLKIRSTKLEDSAMYFCASSPPAALSSGNTIYFGEGSWLTVV.

V and J are TRBV13 and TRBJ2-3; possible D gene TRBD2, 5 bases. V was trimmed by 2 bases and J by 2 bases, leaving 11 bases between them. This CDR3 is 15 amino acids long. CDR1 is PRHDT and CDR2 is FYEKMQ in the germline V gene (reference sequence). CDR3 DNA: TGTGCCAGCAGCTTAAGCGGACCAACCACAGATACGCAGTATTTT. Protein: CASSLSGPTTDTQYF.

The V and J genes are TRBV4-3 and TRBJ2-1, with D uncertain. The germline V gene encodes CDR1 LGHNA and CDR2 YSLEER. The CDR3 is 13 amino acids. V was cut by 1 base and J by 8 bases, with 9 bases left in between. CDR3 sequence (DNA): TGCGCCAGCAGCCAAGCGGTTCGGGATGAGCAGTTCTTC. Protein sequence: CASSQAVRDEQFF.

The chain employs TRBV7-3 and TRBJ2-3, with 7 bases aligning to TRBD1. CDR1 is SGHTA and CDR2 is FQGTGA in the germline V gene. CDR3 size: 14 residues. Germline trimming cut 5 bases from V and 1 base from J; bases unmatched to any gene: 3. The DNA of the CDR3 is TGTGCCAGCAGCCTCCAGGGGGGCACAGATACGCAGTATTTT. It yields the protein CASSLQGGTDTQYF.

This chain uses TRBV2 with TRBJ2-5; 13 bases are shared with TRBD2. Germline CDR1 SNHLY, CDR2 FYNNEI. CDR3 length: 17 residues. Trimming took 10 bases from V and 5 from J; bases not matched to a gene: 16. The CDR3 DNA follows: TGTGCCACTTTACAACCGGGACTAGCGGGGAGGAGGGAGACCCAGTACTTC. Its translation is CATLQPGLAGRRETQYF.

V and J are TRBV10-3 and TRBJ1-5; TRBD1 agrees at 10 bases. The CDR3 totals 14 residues. The V gene's germline CDR1 is ENHRY and CDR2 SYGVKD. J was trimmed by 5 bases and V by 6 bases; bases with no gene match: 4. CDR3 in amino acids: CAIRGQGSDQPQHF. Here the CDR3 DNA reads TGTGCCATCAGGGGACAGGGGAGCGATCAGCCCCAGCATTTT.

J is TRBJ1-3 and V is TRBV2; unclear D gene. With 6 bases removed from V and 4 bases from J, the gap between germline ends came to 4 bases. The CDR3 runs 11 residues. The V gene's germline CDR1 is SNHLY and CDR2 FYNNEI. The CDR3 DNA reads TGTGCCAGCAGCCTCGGAAACACCATATATTTT. It codes for CASSLGNTIYF.

This clone was detected only a few times. The chain carries TRBV28 and TRBJ2-7, with D unclear. Per germline, CDR1 MDHEN and CDR2 SYDVKM. Trimming shortened V by 3 bases and J by 7 bases, and 10 bases separated the two germline ends. The CDR3 is made up of 12 amino acids. CDR3 DNA sequence: TGTGCCAGCAGTTTGGTTATCGGGGAGCAGTACTTC. Translated, it gives CASSLVIGEQYF.